This T cell receptor beta chain was sequenced during a study of metastatic and nonmetastatic thyroid tumors. Across the study: Comparative analysis of repertoires was undertaken across blood and tumor or nodule tissue obtained from malignant and benign thyroid patients.

Overall study results and limits: A significant increase in TCR beta diversity was reportedly seen in malignant thyroid tumors relative to benign nodules, in blood and tumor.

This clone has just a few counts. Its antigen remains unknown. No treatment of any kind had been given to any patient before thyroid surgery. Per the study methods: A papillary thyroid cancer distant-metastasis classifier was built from CDR3 differences across clinicopathological groups. Using MiXCR, TCRdb re-called clones from the PCR reads. These V and J calls are TCRdb output, not the study's own analysis. The sample shows fewer than 18,000 clones, about 22% of them seen only once. The receptor was derived from a female donor with papillary thyroid cancer or a benign thyroid nodule (not recorded which). Some clones in this sample may be carry-over from other donors' samples. The sample was tumor tissue.

The CDR3 sequence is CASSSPSGTSGYEQYF. The CDR3 nucleotides are TGTGCCAGCAGTTCTCCTTCCGGGACTAGCGGGTACGAGCAGTACTTC. This rearrangement joins TRBV28 to TRBJ2-7, with 12 bases that match TRBD2. The CDR3 consists of 16 residues. Trimming cost V 4 bases and J 4 bases; bases outside gene matches: 8. Germline assignment: CDR1 MDHEN and CDR2 SYDVKM.